The present T cell receptor beta chain was sequenced within a study of cytomegalovirus exposure and HLA in healthy donors (dated by TCRdb to between 2016 and 2019). As for the study more broadly: In an earlier analysis of about 560 of the donors, approximately 300 Gb of sequence data and approximately 100 million unique TCR beta sequences from 180 million or so T cells were reported. An early release that covered some 640 HLA-typed donors contained about 300 gigabases of sequencing data and tens of millions of unique TCR sequences. The genetic ancestry cluster associated with self-reported Caucasian donors included over 80% of the roughly 360 genotyped donors. The study aimed to test whether signatures of past pathogen exposure could be identified by cataloging public T cell receptors. Using immunosequencing, the study profiled T cell repertoires from approximately 700 subjects and related those repertoires to cytomegalovirus serostatus. Besides the first cohort of roughly 640 subjects, a separate validation cohort made up of 120 different subjects was used. To predict cytomegalovirus infection status, the study combined high-throughput TCR immunosequencing, statistical association of individual TCRs with disease status, and machine learning. A later analysis re-analyzed previously published TCR beta repertoires from 666 donors and added high-resolution HLA genotyping to study TCR occurrence patterns. The later analysis used no new phenotypic data to find candidate immune exposures, relying instead on TCR beta sequences and their occurrence across donors. An earlier analysis of some 500 of the donors used high-throughput TCR beta sequencing to judge whether each TCR beta V gene segment behaved as functional or pseudogenic. Donor age, sex, ethnicity and CMV serostatus were compiled alongside the repertoire data. Genome-wide SNP genotypes for about 55% of the 666 donors were used in a later genetic analysis, which treated that subset as a discovery cohort. All discovery cohort repertoires had been generated using a single sequencing platform. HLA typing included class I and class II loci at four-digit resolution. The number of donors typed differed by locus, with about 629-630 for A, B, C, DRB1 and DQB1, 522 for DQA1, 600 to 610 for DPA1, and some 440 for DPB1. Because of strong linkage in the cohort, roughly five DR-DQ haplotypes were treated as single units for association and clustering. Across approximately 420 genotyped donors of the cohort, an average of about 220,000 unique TCR beta nucleotide sequences per donor were sequenced, and roughly a sixth of those sequences were non-productive. Results and caveats for the whole study, not just this receptor: A later analysis associated about 16,000 TCR beta sequences with specific HLA alleles at a false discovery rate of 0.05. A total of about 150 TCR beta chains were listed by the study as associated with cytomegalovirus. In an earlier analysis of 587 of the donors, most TCR beta V segments appeared in productive rearrangements about 87% or about 30% of the time, broadly matching IMGT annotations. Because HLA typing was unavailable for some donors at each locus, only the typed subset was used in association tests. According to a later analysis, most CMV-associated TCR beta chains appeared to be HLA-restricted, and the HLA associations seemed to be driven largely by CMV exposure. For the cohort, immune exposure information was limited to CMV serostatus. In a later analysis, the rate of TCR association differed among HLA loci, with DRB1 alleles having the most associated TCRs and HLA-C alleles having the fewest. The earlier analysis of some 560 of the donors excluded approximately 17 rarely observed V segments, including chromosome 9 orphons, because counts were too low. A later genetic analysis associated a missense DCLRE1C variant with V-gene and J-gene trimming of TCR beta chains, and an independent cohort replicated the association. Linkage disequilibrium might explain the correlated functional status among segregating V segments, but an unknown experimental factor could not be ruled out. According to a later analysis, parvovirus B19, influenza, CMV and Epstein-Barr virus appeared linked to several top co-occurrence clusters. In a later analysis, HLA-associated TCR beta chains were found to be more clonally expanded and to have lower generation probabilities than equally common non-associated chains. Presence/absence analyses assumed roughly uniform sequencing depth across donors, an assumption that may not hold. This cohort had only TCR beta chains sequenced, and the lack of alpha or paired-chain data limited which features could be detected. Compared with the roughly 700-donor mean, donors in an Asian-associated ancestry cluster had fewer N-insertions in productive TCRs, according to a later genetic analysis. When HLA alleles, especially DR and DQ, strongly co-occurred, TCR associations were difficult to assign to individual alleles. While some public TCRs were present in many individuals, most TCR sequences turned up only very rarely across donors. A further reported finding was that TCR beta sequences accurately predicted the HLA-A and HLA-B alleles for most subjects in the first cohort. In vitro tests confirmed that a few of the cytomegalovirus-associated TCR beta chains recognize cytomegalovirus antigens. In both the original and validation cohorts, the classifier was reported to diagnose cytomegalovirus status with high specificity and sensitivity. A group of highly shared sequence variants was considered likely to be a technical artifact of the sequencing pipeline. It was suggested by the authors that the approach could potentially be generalized to other disease states and immunological phenotypes.

In total, about 650 healthy bone marrow donors made up the cohort. At the time of sampling, all cohort members were nominally healthy, though unrecorded immune exposures were likely present. The donor was CMV seropositive and belonged to the group of more than 250 seropositive cohort members. A peripheral blood sample was provided by each donor, and peripheral blood mononuclear cells were used for TCR beta sequencing. Genomic DNA was extracted from the blood cell samples with the Qiagen DNeasy Blood Extraction Kit. Library method: the immunoSEQ multiplex PCR assay. The multiplex PCR relied on a mix of 60 forward primers for TCR Vbeta segments and 13 reverse primers for TCR Jbeta segments. Amplification of the CDR3 region of rearranged TCR beta genes was performed with a multiplex PCR assay on genomic DNA. On the Illumina HiSeq System, the amplified TCR beta libraries were sequenced as 87-base-pair reads. The original pipeline was this. Across the 500 to 700 repertoires, a later analysis counted 80 million or so unique TCR beta chains, approximately 10 million of which were shared by at least two donors. Raw reads were error-corrected and collapsed into unique sequences with a nearest-neighbor algorithm that merged closely related sequences to remove PCR and sequencing errors. To assign V, D and J gene segments, CDR3 sequences were aligned to IMGT reference sequences. For a sequence to be retained, a match of at least six nucleotides was required to both a V gene segment and a J gene segment. Rearrangements were classified as productive when the CDR3 lacked stop codons and remained in frame with V and J, and all other rearrangements were classified as non-productive. CDR3 was defined by IMGT convention, running from the second conserved V-encoded cysteine to the conserved J-encoded phenylalanine. In an earlier analysis of more than 550 of the donors, sequences lacking an unambiguous match to a single V gene segment were excluded. In an earlier analysis of around 590 of the donors, a V segment was called functional when productive rearrangements were above 56.7%, and segregating when the standard deviation between donors exceeded 5%. A statistical classification framework was built for diagnosing cytomegalovirus status from the catalog of TCR beta chain sequences. In a later analysis, V and J genes were assigned by comparing TCR nucleotide sequences against IMGT/GENE-DB human TR gene sequences. Using the TCRdist pipeline, a later analysis assigned CDR3 sequences along with most-parsimonious VDJ recombination scenarios. In a later analysis, each TCR beta chain was defined by its CDR3 amino acid sequence together with its V-gene family, and reads without a unique V-gene family were excluded. A later analysis removed 450 to 600 highly shared, low-generation-probability nucleotide sequences to deal with suspected cross-contamination and a sequencing artifact. A later analysis calculated a clonal expansion index for each public chain from normalized within-repertoire ranks of inferred template counts. A later analysis computed generation probabilities with a VDJ recombination model fitted to out-of-frame rearrangements, and checked the results against IGoR. Hypergeometric tests were used in a later analysis to score TCR-TCR, TCR-HLA and TCR-CMV co-occurrence, with a repertoire-size bias correction applied to the TCR pairs. A later analysis estimated false discovery rates by permuting HLA or CMV assignments 20 times. In a later analysis, co-occurring TCRs were grouped using DBSCAN, with TCRdist sequence similarity added in when clustering inside HLA-allele-positive subsets. Repertoires with fewer than 30,000 or more than 120,000 public chains, plus five repertoires with anomalous nucleotide sharing, were excluded from co-occurrence clustering. The source is immuneACCESS, and TCRdb retained only in-frame sequences with V and J called. Part of the clones is not carried over; for the studies checked, unresolved V genes explain less than half of this, and the remainder is unexplained. V and J calls and clone size follow that table, whereas D and trimming were derived from the DNA. This sample comprises 150,000 to 200,000 clones, approximately 84% of them detected only once. The top ten clones comprise roughly 5.2% of the sample.

Comment on this clone: No cognate antigen has been identified for it. No qualities accompany the bases; no much larger clone lies one base away.

The source material was PBMCs. The source is a girl aged 5-17 years in good health and CMV-seropositive.

Here is the DNA: TGTGCCAGTAGTGGGGGGGGGCAGGGATCACCCGGGGAGACCCAGTACTTC. Its product reads: CASSGGGQGSPGETQYF. The chain was built from TRBV19 and TRBJ2-5, and TRBD2 may be the D gene, going by 7 matching bases. At the junction V is shortened by 5 bases and J by 5 bases, with 24 bases in between. The CDR3 contains 17 residues, cysteine and phenylalanine counted. The kept DNA is CDR3 alone, 51 bases in frame from the first base. The germline V gene (reference sequence) provides CDR1 LNHDA and CDR2 SQIVND.